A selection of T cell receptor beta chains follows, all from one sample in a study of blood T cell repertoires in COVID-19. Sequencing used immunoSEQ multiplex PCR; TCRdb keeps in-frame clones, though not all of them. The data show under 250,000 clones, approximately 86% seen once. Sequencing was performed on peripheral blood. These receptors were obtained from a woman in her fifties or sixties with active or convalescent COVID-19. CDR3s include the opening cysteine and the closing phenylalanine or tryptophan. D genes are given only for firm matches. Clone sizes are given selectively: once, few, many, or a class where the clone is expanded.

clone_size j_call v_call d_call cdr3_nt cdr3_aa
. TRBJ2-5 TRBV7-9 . TGTGCCAGCAGCGTCAACGGGATCCAAGAGACCCAGTACTTC CASSVNGIQETQYF
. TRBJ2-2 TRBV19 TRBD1 TGTGCCAGTAGTGGGGGACAGATAAGAAACACCGGGGAGCTGTTTTTT CASSGGQIRNTGELFF
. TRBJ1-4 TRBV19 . TGTGCCAGTAGTAAAGGACAGTCACTTAATGAAAAACTGTTTTTT CASSKGQSLNEKLFF
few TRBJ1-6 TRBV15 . TGTGCCACCAGCAGAGGAAGAACAGATTTCTCCTATAATTCACCCCTCCACTTT CATSRGRTDFSYNSPLHF
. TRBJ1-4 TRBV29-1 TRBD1 TGCAGCGTTGCGATCGGGACAGGGGCTGAAAAACTGTTTTTT CSVAIGTGAEKLFF
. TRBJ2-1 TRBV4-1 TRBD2 TGCGCCAGCAGCCAGGGACTAGCGGGAAGGGCTGAGCAGTTCTTC CASSQGLAGRAEQFF
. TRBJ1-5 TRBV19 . TGTGCCAGTAGTATGGGGCGGAGCAATCAGCCCCAGCATTTT CASSMGRSNQPQHF
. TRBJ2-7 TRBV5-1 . TGCGCCAGCAGCTTGGAAATAAGTTCGGGGGAGCAGTACTTC CASSLEISSGEQYF
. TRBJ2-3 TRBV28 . TGTGCCAGCAGTCCGTCGGGACACAGCACAGATACGCAGTATTTT CASSPSGHSTDTQYF
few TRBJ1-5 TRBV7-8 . TGTGCCAGCAGCTTAGGGGGGCGCAGGGTCGTTCAGCCCCAGCATTTT CASSLGGRRVVQPQHF
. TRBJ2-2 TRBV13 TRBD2 TGTGCCAGCAGGGATCACGGACTAGCGGGAACGGCCGGGGAGCTGTTTTTT CASRDHGLAGTAGELFF
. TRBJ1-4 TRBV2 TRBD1 TGTGCCAGCAGCCCCCTGGGACAGGGTGAGGAAAAACTGTTTTTT CASSPLGQGEEKLFF
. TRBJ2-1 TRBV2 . TGTGCCAGCAGTGTGTACAGGGACAATGAGCAGTTCTTC CASSVYRDNEQFF
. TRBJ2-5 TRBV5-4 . TGTGCCAGCAGCCTCCGCACGTTGGCCGGGGAGACCCAGTACTTC CASSLRTLAGETQYF
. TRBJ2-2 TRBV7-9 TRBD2 TGTGCCAGCAGCCACGGACTAGCGGGTCCTACCGGGGAGCTGTTTTTT CASSHGLAGPTGELFF